This T cell receptor beta chain is from a study of CD8 T cells in ankylosing spondylitis. Study-wide results and limits: Among TCR beta sequences, a motif of several highly homologous variants appeared characteristic of ankylosing spondylitis blood. Earlier work had already found some motif variants in reactive arthritis synovial fluid and blood. Matched synovial fluid from ankylosing spondylitis patients was reported to be enriched for disease-linked clones.

The CDR3 is made up of 14 amino acids. Trimming shortened V by 7 bases and J by 5 bases, and 17 bases separated the two germline ends. Germline lookup yields CDR1 MGHDK and CDR2 SYGVNS. In regard to this clonotype: Its antigen is currently unknown.

TCRdb re-analysed the 5' RACE reads in MiXCR, keeping a single row per CDR3 protein. The table has 700,000 to 1,000,000 distinct CDR3 sequences, 12% seen once; the top ten hold about 0.5%. The TCR comes from a male donor with ankylosing spondylitis. Sequenced sample: blood, either unsorted or a sorted T cell fraction (not recorded which). The V and J genes are TRBV25-1 and TRBJ2-5, with D perhaps matching TRBD2 (6 bases). The CDR3 sequence is CASTDWGVRETQYF. In nucleotides, the CDR3 is TGTGCCAGCACCGACTGGGGGGTTCGGGAGACCCAGTACTTC.